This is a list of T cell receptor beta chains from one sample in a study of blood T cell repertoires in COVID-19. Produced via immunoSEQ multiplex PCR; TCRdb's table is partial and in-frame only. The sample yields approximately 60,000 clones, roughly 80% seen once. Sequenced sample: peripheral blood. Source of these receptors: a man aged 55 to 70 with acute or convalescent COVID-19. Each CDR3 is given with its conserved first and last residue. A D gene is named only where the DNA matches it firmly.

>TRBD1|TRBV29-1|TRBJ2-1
CSVDSDRADNEQFF
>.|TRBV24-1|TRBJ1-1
CATSDRVNTEAFF
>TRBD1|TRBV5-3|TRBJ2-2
CARSPGTVPGWANTGELFF
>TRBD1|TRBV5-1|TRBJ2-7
CASRRDSNTYEQYF
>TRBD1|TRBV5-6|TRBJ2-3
CASSLVSGQGADTQYF
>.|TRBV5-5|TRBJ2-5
CASSFSSGGETQYF
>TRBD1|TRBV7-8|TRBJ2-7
CASSRGQGSEQYF
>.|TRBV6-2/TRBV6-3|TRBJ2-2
CASSPVKNTGELFF
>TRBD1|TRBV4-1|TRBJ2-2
CASSQPGQGTGELFF
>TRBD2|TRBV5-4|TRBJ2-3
CASSSTKGGGSTDTQYF
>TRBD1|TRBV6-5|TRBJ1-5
CASSRDRVNNQPQHF
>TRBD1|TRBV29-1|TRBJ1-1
CSVWDRNTEAFF
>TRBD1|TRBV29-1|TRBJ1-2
CSVETGGASYGYTF
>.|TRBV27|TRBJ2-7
CASSLYRDSYEQYF
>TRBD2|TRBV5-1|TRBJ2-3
CASSLEDGGSIGDTQYF
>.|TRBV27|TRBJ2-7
CASSFNGYEQYF
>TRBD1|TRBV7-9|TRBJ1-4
CASSSTGGLGEKLFF
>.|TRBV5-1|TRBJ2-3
CASSLDRAADTQYF
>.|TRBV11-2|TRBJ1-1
CASSINTVMNTEAFF
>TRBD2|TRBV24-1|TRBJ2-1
CATSVAGGPSEQFF